This T cell receptor (beta chain) was observed in a study of Ad26.COV2.S vaccination and SARS-CoV-2 variants. Study-level information: Donor got 5x10^10 or 1x10^11 viral particles of Ad26.COV2.S.

Concerning this clone itself: As yet, its antigen is unknown.

Treatment described: 15 to 20 received Ad26.COV2.S at low or high dose, single or two shots; 5 received placebo; per-sample allocation not given. Samples were taken on day 63 after the first vaccine or placebo injection. Germline V gene data show CDR1 as SGHAT and CDR2 as FQNNGV. CDR3 size: 18 residues. V was pared by 4 bases and J by 5 bases, with 18 bases of the junction left unmatched. Whole-study findings and limits: Total T cell responses may have been underestimated by the TCR breadth and depth analyses. Non-spike TCR breadth did not differ much between vaccine and placebo recipients.

Profiled with immunoSEQ multiplex PCR; TCRdb holds only in-frame clones, not every one. The sample holds around 450,000 clones, 80% to 90% seen once. The V and J genes are TRBV11-2 and TRBJ2-3; 7 bases fit TRBD1. Sequenced here: peripheral blood, sampled in a trial of Ad26.COV2.S vaccine versus placebo. The TCR was taken from a person aged 18 to 65 who received the Ad26.COV2.S COVID-19 vaccine or a placebo. The chain's CDR3 is CASSSQRNEGAFGDTQYF. As DNA, the CDR3 is TGTGCCAGCAGCTCCCAGCGTAATGAGGGGGCTTTTGGAGATACGCAGTATTTT.